This T cell receptor (beta chain) is from a study of blood T cell repertoires in COVID-19. In the study overall: Some COVID-19 samples were acute and others convalescent; all came from the United States, Italy and Spain.

The germline V gene has CDR1 SGHRS and CDR2 YFSETQ. Deletions cut 2 bases from V and 1 base from J, with 9 bases between. The CDR3 has 14 residues. Under the authors' procedure: Counts of nucleated cells, estimated from reference gene primer amplification, were obtained. Using immunoSEQ multiplex PCR, the repertoire was profiled, and TCRdb retains in-frame clones only, with some absent. V and J calls plus clone size are reproduced from that table; the DNA served to infer D and trimming. The repertoire holds 95,000 to 150,000 clones, with about nine tenths as singletons. This TCR was sampled from a man aged 35 to 55 with acute or convalescent COVID-19. This chain uses TRBV5-1 with TRBJ1-1; the D is unclear. Specimen: peripheral blood. Written as DNA, the CDR3 is TGCGCCAGCAGCTTTAATCTAGGGAACACTGAAGCTTTCTTT. Amino acids: CASSFNLGNTEAFF.